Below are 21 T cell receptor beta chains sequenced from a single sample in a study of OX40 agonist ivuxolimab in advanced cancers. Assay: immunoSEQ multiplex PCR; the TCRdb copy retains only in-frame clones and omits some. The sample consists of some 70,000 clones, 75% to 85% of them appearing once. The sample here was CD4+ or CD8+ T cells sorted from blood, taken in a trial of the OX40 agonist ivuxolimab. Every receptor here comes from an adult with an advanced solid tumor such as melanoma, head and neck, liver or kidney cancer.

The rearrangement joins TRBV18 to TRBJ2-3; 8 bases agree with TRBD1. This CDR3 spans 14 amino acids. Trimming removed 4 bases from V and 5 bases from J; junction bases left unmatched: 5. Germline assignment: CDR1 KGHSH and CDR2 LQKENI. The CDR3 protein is CASSRQGAGDTQYF. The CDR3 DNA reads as TGTGCCAGCTCACGGCAGGGGGCCGGAGATACGCAGTATTTT.

The CDR3 sequence: CASSLDSQNYGYTF. The CDR3 region has the DNA TGCGCCAGCAGCTTGGACAGCCAGAACTATGGCTACACCTTC. The chain carries TRBV5-1 and TRBJ1-2; D gene unclear. The V and J ends lost 0 bases and 2 bases respectively, with 8 bases between them. This CDR3 is 14 amino acids long. Per germline, CDR1 SGHRS and CDR2 YFSETQ.

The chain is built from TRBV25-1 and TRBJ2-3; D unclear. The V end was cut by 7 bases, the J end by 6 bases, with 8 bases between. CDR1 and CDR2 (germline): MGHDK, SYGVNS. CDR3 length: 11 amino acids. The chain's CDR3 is CASTLRDTQYF. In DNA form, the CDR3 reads TGTGCCAGCACCCTTAGGGATACGCAGTATTTT. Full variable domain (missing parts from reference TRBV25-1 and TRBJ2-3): EADIYQTPRYLVIGTGKKITLECSQTMGHDKMYWYQQDPGMELHLIHYSYGVNSTEKGDLSSESTVSRIRTEHFPLTLESARPSHTSQYLCASTLRDTQYFGPGTRLTVL.

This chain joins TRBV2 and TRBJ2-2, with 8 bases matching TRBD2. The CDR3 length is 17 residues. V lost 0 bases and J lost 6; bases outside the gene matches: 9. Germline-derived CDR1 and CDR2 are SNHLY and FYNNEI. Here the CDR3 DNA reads TGTGCCAGCAGTGAAGCGATCGGGGGGGCATCAGCCGGGGAGCTGTTTTTT. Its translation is CASSEAIGGASAGELFF.

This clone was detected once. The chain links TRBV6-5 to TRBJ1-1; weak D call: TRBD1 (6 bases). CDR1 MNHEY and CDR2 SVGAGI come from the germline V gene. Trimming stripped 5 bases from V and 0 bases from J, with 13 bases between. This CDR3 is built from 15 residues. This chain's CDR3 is CASSPDGGLNTEAFF. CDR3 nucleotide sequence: TGTGCCAGCAGTCCGGACGGGGGCCTGAACACTGAAGCTTTCTTT.

Here the CDR3 DNA reads TGCGCCAGCAGCTTTCGGCAAAGAGACAGGTCTACCACTGAAGCTTTCTTT. It encodes CASSFRQRDRSTTEAFF. The V gene is TRBV5-1, the J gene TRBJ1-1; D might be TRBD1 (6 bases). This CDR3 has 17 residues. Germline loops: CDR1 SGHRS, CDR2 YFSETQ. Trimming stripped 2 bases from V and 4 bases from J, with 21 bases between.

This CDR3 is CASSLKLAGASSYNEQFF. The DNA for the CDR3 is TGTGCCAGCAGCTTAAAACTAGCGGGGGCGAGCTCCTACAATGAGCAGTTCTTC. The chain combines TRBV7-6 with TRBJ2-1; 11 bases are a match to TRBD2. V was clipped by 2 bases and J by 0 bases; unmatched bases: 6. The CDR3 is 18 amino acids. Germline-derived CDR1 and CDR2 are SGHVS and FNYEAQ.

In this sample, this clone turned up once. The CDR3 spells CASSPGTGRAPLHF. CDR3 nucleotides: TGTGCCAGCAGCCCAGGGACAGGGAGGGCACCCCTCCACTTT. The chain couples TRBV6-5 to TRBJ1-6, with 9 bases matching TRBD1. After removal of 6 bases from V and 11 bases from J, the junction contained 8 bases not matched to a gene. CDR1 MNHEY and CDR2 SVGAGI come from the germline V gene. The CDR3 totals 14 residues.

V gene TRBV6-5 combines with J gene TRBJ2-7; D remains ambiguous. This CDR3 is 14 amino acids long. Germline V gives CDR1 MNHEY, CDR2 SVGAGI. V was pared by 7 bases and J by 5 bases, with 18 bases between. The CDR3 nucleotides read TGTGCCAGCAAGTTAGGATGGTTGGGAAACGAGCAGTACTTC. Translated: CASKLGWLGNEQYF.

The CDR3, as DNA: TGTGCCAGCACTCCCGCGGTAGCGGGGCTTGAGACCCAGTACTTC. This gives the protein CASTPAVAGLETQYF. The rearrangement uses TRBV28 and TRBJ2-5; 8 bases are a match to TRBD2. The germline V gene encodes CDR1 MDHEN and CDR2 SYDVKM. Trimming took 7 bases from V and 5 from J; bases not matched to a gene: 12. This CDR3 contains 15 residues.

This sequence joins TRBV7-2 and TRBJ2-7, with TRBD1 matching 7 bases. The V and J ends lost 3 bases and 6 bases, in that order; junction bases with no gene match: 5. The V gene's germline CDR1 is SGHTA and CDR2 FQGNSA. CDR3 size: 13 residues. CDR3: CASSFQQGFEQYV. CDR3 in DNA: TGTGCCAGCAGCTTTCAACAGGGGTTCGAGCAGTACGTC.

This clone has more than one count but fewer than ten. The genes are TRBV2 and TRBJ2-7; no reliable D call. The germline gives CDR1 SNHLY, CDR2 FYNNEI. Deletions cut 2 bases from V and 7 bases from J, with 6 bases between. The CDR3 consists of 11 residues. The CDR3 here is CASSESWEQYV. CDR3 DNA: TGTGCCAGCAGTGAATCCTGGGAGCAGTACGTC.

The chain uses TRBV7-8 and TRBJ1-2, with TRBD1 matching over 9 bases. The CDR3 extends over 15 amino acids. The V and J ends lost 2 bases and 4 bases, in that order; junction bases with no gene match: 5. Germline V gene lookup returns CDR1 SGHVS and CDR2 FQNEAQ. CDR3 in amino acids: CASSLLGQGTYGYTF. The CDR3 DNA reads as TGTGCCAGCAGCTTATTAGGACAGGGGACCTATGGCTACACCTTC.

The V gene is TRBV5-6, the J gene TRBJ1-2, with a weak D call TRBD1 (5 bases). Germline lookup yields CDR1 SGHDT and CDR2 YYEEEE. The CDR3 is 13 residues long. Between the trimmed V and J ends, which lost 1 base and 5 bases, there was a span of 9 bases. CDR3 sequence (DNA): TGTGCCAGCAGCTTGCGGGGGAATTATGGCTACACCTTC. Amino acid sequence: CASSLRGNYGYTF. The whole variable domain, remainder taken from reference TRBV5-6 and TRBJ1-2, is DAGVTQSPTHLIKTRGQQVTLRCSPKSGHDTVSWYQQALGQGPQFIFQYYEEEERQRGNFPDRFSGHQFPNYSSELNVNALLLGDSALYLCASSLRGNYGYTFGSGTRLTVV.

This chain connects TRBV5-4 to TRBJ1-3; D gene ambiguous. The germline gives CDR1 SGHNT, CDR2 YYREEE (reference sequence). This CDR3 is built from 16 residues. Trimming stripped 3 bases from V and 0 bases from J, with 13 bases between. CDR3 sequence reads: CASSSPGANSGNTIYF. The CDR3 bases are TGTGCCAGCAGCTCCCCCGGAGCGAACTCTGGAAACACCATATATTTT.

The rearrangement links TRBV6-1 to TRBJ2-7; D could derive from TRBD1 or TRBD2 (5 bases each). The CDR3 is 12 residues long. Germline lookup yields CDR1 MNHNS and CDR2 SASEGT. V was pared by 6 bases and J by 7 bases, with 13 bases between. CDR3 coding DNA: TGTGCCAGCAGGTCGGGGACGGGGGAGCAGTACGTC. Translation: CASRSGTGEQYV.

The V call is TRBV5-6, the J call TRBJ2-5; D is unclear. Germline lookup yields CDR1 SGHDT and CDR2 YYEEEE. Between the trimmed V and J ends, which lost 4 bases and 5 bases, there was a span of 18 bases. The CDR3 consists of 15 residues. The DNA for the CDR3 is TGTGCCAGCAGCCCAAGGGTCTTTCCAACGGAGACCCAGTACTTC. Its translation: CASSPRVFPTETQYF.

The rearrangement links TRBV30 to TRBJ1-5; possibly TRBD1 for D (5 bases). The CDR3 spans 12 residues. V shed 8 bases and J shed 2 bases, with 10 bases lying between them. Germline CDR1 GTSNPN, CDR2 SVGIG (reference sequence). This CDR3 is CALGVRNQPQHF. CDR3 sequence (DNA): TGTGCCCTGGGGGTTCGCAATCAGCCCCAGCATTTT.

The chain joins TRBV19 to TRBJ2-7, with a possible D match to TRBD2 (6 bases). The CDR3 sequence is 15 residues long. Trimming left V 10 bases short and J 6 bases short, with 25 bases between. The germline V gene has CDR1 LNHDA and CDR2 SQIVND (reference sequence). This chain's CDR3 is CATSRGVGVGGEQYF. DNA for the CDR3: TGTGCCACGAGTAGGGGCGTCGGGGTCGGGGGCGAGCAGTACTTC.

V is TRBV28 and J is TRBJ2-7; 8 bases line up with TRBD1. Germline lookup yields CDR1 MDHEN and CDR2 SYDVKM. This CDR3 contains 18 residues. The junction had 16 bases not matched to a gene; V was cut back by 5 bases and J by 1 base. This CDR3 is CASSTILDRGWNSYEQYV. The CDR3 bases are TGTGCCAGCAGTACGATCCTTGACAGGGGATGGAATTCCTACGAGCAGTACGTC.

The CDR3 coding sequence is TGTGCCAGCAGCCGCCGGACGGACCACCAAGGTTATGGCTACACCTTC. It translates to CASSRRTDHQGYGYTF. This sequence joins TRBV7-2 and TRBJ1-2, with D hard to call. The CDR3 totals 16 residues. The V and J ends lost 5 bases and 5 bases respectively, with 21 bases between them. The germline V gene encodes CDR1 SGHTA and CDR2 FQGNSA.